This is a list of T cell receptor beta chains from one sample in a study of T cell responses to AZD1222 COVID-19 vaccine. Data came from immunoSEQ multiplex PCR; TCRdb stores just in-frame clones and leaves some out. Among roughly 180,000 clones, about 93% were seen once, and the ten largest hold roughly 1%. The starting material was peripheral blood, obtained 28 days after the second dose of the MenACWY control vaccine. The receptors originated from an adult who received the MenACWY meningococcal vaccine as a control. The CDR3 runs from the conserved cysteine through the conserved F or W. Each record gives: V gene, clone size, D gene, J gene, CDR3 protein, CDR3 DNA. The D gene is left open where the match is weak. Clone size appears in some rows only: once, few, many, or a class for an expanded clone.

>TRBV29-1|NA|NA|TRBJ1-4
CSVGRVNEKLFF
TGCAGCGTTGGCAGGGTTAATGAAAAACTGTTTTTT
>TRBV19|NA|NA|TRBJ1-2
CASSLRDTFNYGYTF
TGTGCCAGTAGCCTCAGGGACACCTTTAACTATGGCTACACCTTC
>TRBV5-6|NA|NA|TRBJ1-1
CASSLKVNQNTEAFF
TGTGCCAGCAGCTTGAAAGTCAACCAGAACACTGAAGCTTTCTTT
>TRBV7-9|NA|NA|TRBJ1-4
CASSLGAGVSEKLFF
TGTGCCAGCAGCTTAGGGGCGGGAGTTTCTGAAAAACTGTTTTTT
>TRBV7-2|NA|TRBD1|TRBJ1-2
CASSLDTSSQGAAGGYTF
TGTGCCAGCAGCTTAGACACGAGCAGCCAGGGGGCGGCGGGTGGCTACACCTTC
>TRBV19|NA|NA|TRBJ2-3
CATSGTRLLGTDTQYF
TGTGCCACCAGCGGAACTCGGCTATTGGGCACAGATACGCAGTATTTT
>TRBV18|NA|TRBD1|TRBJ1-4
CASSIGTGTNEKLFF
TGTGCCAGCTCGATTGGGACAGGGACTAATGAAAAACTGTTTTTT
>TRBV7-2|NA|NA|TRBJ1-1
CASSQGGSRVNTEAFF
TGTGCCAGCAGCCAGGGCGGGTCCCGGGTGAACACTGAAGCTTTCTTT
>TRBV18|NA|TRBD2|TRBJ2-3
CASSEGRWGGTQYF
TGTGCCAGCTCAGAAGGGCGTTGGGGAGGGACGCAGTATTTT
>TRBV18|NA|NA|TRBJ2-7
CASSPGDGGYEQYF
TGTGCCAGCTCACCCGGGGACGGCGGCTACGAGCAGTACTTC
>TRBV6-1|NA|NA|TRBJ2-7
CASSELRDPTYEQYF
TGTGCCAGCAGTGAACTGCGGGACCCCACCTACGAGCAGTACTTC
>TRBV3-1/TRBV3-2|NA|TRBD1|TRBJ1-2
CASSHTGDGYTF
TGTGCCAGCAGCCATACAGGGGATGGCTACACCTTC
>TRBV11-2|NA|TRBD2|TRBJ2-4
CASSSGGGTSGPLNIQYF
TGTGCCAGCAGCTCGGGGGGTGGTACTAGCGGGCCATTAAACATTCAGTACTTC
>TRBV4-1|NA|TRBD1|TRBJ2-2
CASSQDRTGHTGELFF
TGCGCCAGCAGCCAAGATAGGACAGGGCACACCGGGGAGCTGTTTTTT
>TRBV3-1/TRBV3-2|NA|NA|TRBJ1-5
CASSHGGSNQPQHF
TGTGCCAGCAGCCATGGGGGTTCCAATCAGCCCCAGCATTTT
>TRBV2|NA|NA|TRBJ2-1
CASRGGSSYNEQFF
TGTGCCAGCAGGGGGGGAAGCTCCTACAATGAGCAGTTCTTC
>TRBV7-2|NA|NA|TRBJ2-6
CASSSYSSGANVLTF
TGTGCCAGCAGCTCCTACTCCTCTGGGGCCAACGTCCTGACTTTC
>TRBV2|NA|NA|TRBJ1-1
CASSERSAGNTEAFF
TGTGCCAGCAGTGAAAGGTCCGCAGGGAACACTGAAGCTTTCTTT
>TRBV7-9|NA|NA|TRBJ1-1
CASSLLPMNTEAFF
TGTGCCAGCAGCTTACTCCCAATGAACACTGAAGCTTTCTTT
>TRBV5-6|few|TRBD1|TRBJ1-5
CASSFTGTGNQPQHF
TGTGCCAGCAGCTTCACCGGGACAGGGAATCAGCCCCAGCATTTT
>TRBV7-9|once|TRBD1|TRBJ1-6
CASSLEGTGGVSPLHF
TGTGCCAGCAGCTTAGAGGGGACAGGGGGGGTTTCACCCCTCCACTTT
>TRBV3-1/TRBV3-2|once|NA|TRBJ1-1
CASSTTANTEAFF
TGTGCCAGCAGCACCACAGCGAACACTGAAGCTTTCTTT
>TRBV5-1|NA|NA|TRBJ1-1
CASSLAQGGSNGGAFF
TGCGCCAGCAGCTTGGCCCAGGGAGGGTCTAACGGAGGAGCTTTCTTT
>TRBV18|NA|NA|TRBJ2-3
CASSPVADRITDTQYF
TGTGCCAGCTCACCAGTCGCCGACCGAATCACAGATACGCAGTATTTT
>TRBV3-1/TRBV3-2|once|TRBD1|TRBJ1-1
CASSLGTGGGTEAFF
TGTGCCAGCAGCCTGGGGACAGGGGGAGGGACTGAAGCTTTCTTT
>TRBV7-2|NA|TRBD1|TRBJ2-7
CASTLRQGLTYEQYF
TGTGCCAGCACCCTAAGACAGGGGCTGACCTACGAGCAGTACTTC
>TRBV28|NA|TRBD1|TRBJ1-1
CASSYRGSTTEAFF
TGTGCCAGCAGTTACAGGGGCTCGACCACTGAAGCTTTCTTT
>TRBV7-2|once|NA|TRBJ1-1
CASSLTAGWGGSTEAFF
TGTGCCAGCAGCTTAACCGCAGGGTGGGGGGGGAGCACTGAAGCTTTCTTT
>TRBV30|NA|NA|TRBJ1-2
CAWSAVANYGYTF
TGTGCCTGGAGTGCAGTAGCTAACTATGGCTACACCTTC
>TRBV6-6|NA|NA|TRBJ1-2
CASSYQGRRDGYTF
TGTGCCAGCAGTTACCAGGGGAGGAGGGATGGCTACACCTTC
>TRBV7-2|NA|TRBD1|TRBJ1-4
CASSPGTGVNEKLFF
TGTGCCAGCAGCCCCGGGACAGGGGTGAATGAAAAACTGTTTTTT
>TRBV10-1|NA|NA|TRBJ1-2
CASFPRGYCGYTF
TGCGCCAGCTTTCCTCGGGGGTACTGTGGCTACACCTTC
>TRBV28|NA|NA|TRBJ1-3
CASSSQGRAGNTIYF
TGTGCCAGCAGTTCGCAGGGGAGAGCTGGAAACACCATATATTTT
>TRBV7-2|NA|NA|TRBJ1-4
CASSLEGGEKLFF
TGTGCCAGCAGCTTAGAAGGGGGTGAAAAACTGTTTTTT
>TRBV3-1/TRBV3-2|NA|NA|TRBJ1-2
CASSTRVGGGYTF
TGTGCCAGCAGCACCAGGGTAGGCGGCGGCTACACCTTC
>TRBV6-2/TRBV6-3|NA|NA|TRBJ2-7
CASSTPRVQQYF
TGTGCCAGCAGTACCCCCAGAGTGCAGCAGTACTTC
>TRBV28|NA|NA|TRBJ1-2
CASSLLGRSGYTF
TGTGCCAGCAGTTTACTGGGACGGAGCGGCTACACCTTC
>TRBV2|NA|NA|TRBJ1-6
CASSLQPQNSPLHF
TGTGCCAGCAGTTTACAACCACAGAATTCACCCCTCCACTTT
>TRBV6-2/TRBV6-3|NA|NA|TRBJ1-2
CASSWSSYGYTF
TGTGCCAGCAGTTGGTCCAGCTATGGCTACACCTTC
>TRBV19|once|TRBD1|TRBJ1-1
CASRRRTGSKQGVGGTEAFF
TGTGCCAGTAGAAGAAGGACAGGGTCCAAGCAAGGGGTGGGGGGCACTGAAGCTTTCTTT
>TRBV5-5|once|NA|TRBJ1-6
CASSLGNTFSPLHF
TGTGCCAGCAGCTTGGGAAACACATTTTCACCCCTCCACTTT
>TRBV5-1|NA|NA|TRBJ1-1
CASSETANTEAFF
TGCGCCAGCAGTGAGACAGCGAACACTGAAGCTTTCTTT
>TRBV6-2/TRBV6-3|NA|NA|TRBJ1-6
CASSYDRGSSPLHF
TGTGCCAGCAGTTACGATAGGGGGAGTTCACCCCTCCACTTT
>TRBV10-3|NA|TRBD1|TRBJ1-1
CAISERTGTRNTEAFF
TGTGCCATCAGTGAGAGGACAGGGACCAGAAACACTGAAGCTTTCTTT
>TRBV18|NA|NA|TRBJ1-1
CASSRQGRSNTEAFF
TGTGCCAGCTCACGTCAGGGACGGTCGAACACTGAAGCTTTCTTT
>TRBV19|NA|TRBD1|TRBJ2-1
CASTGLGGRGVKNEQFF
TGTGCCAGTACTGGCTTAGGGGGCAGGGGTGTGAAGAATGAGCAGTTCTTC
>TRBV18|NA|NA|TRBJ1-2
CASSPVGNPYGYTF
TGTGCCAGCTCACCAGTGGGGAATCCCTATGGCTACACCTTC
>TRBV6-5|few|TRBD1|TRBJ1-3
CASSYDRGSSGNTIYF
TGTGCCAGCAGTTACGACAGGGGCAGCTCTGGAAACACCATATATTTT
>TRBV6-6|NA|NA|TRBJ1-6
CASTLGGGLGSPLHF
TGTGCCAGCACCCTCGGGGGGGGATTGGGTTCACCCCTCCACTTT
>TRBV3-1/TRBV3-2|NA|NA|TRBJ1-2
CASSAGTVANYGYTF
TGTGCCAGCAGCGCCGGGACGGTAGCTAACTATGGCTACACCTTC
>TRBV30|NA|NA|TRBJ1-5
CAWGDQGPQHF
TGTGCCTGGGGAGACCAGGGGCCCCAGCATTTT
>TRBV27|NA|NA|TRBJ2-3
CASSPRGALGTQYF
TGTGCCAGCAGTCCCCGTGGGGCTCTTGGTACGCAGTATTTT
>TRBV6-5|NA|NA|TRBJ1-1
CASNGRTTEAFF
TGTGCCAGCAACGGGAGAACCACTGAAGCTTTCTTT